One sample yielded the 20 T cell receptor beta chains listed below, sequenced in a study of tumor and adjacent non-tumor tissue in lung cancer. TCRbeta libraries were built with three rounds of nested PCR, modified from ARM-PCR. A single record per CDR3 protein comes from TCRdb applying MiXCR to the multiplex PCR reads. The table lists 40,000 to 55,000 distinct CDR3 sequences, about 70% of them singletons, with around a quarter in the top ten. This sample's RNA came from whole unsorted tissue. More than 3 cm separated this lung sample from the edge of the tumor. Sequencing input: distant non-tumor lung tissue. Receptor source: a woman aged 55 to 70 with non-small cell lung cancer.

This chain connects TRBV6-5 to TRBJ1-6; unclear D gene. Trimming shortened V by 4 bases and J by 7 bases, and 23 bases separated the two germline ends. The germline gives CDR1 MNHEY, CDR2 SVGAGI. The CDR3 loop spans 18 amino acids. CDR3 sequence reads: CASSSPPVMFHGNSPLHF. CDR3 in DNA: TGTGCCAGCAGTTCCCCGCCGGTTATGTTTCATGGAAATTCACCCCTCCACTTT.

As to this clonotype: Its ends do not fully match the called genes, so a read error is possible. The CDR3 region has the DNA TGCCGCGTTGTCCCGGAGATGGTAGATACGCGGTATTTT. Amino acids: CRVVPEMVDTRYF. This sequence joins TRBV29-1 and TRBJ2-3, with unresolved D. Germline CDR1 and CDR2: SQVTM and ANQGSEA. The CDR3 is made up of 13 amino acids.

This clonotype was picked up one time. At one boundary the junction diverges from the germline segment, which might be a read error. The chain employs TRBV10-3 and TRBJ2-7; TRBD2 aligns across 7 bases. In germline, CDR1 is ENHRY, CDR2 SYGVKD. The CDR3 runs 13 residues. In DNA, the CDR3 is TGTGCCATCATGGGAACTAGCGACTACGAGCATTACTTC. This translates into CAIMGTSDYEHYF.

The J gene is TRBJ1-5, the V gene TRBV5-6; perhaps TRBD1 as D (5 bases). This CDR3 has 14 residues. CDR1 is SGHDT and CDR2 is YYEEEE in the germline V gene. CDR3 DNA: TGTGCTAGCGGCTCGGGACGGTACAATCAGCCCCAGCATTTT. This gives the protein CASGSGRYNQPQHF.

Worth noting for this clonotype: Lacking the conserved final phenylalanine or tryptophan, this CDR3 likely reflects a read error. The chain has TRBV4-3 and TRBJ2-7; 9 positions agree with TRBD1. In germline, CDR1 is LGHNA, CDR2 YSLEER. The CDR3 contains 16 residues. CDR3 sequence (DNA): TGCGCCAGCAGCCAAGATAACGGACAGGGGACCTACGGGCAGTACCTC. It yields the protein CASSQDNGQGTYGQYL.

The V call is TRBV4-3, the J call TRBJ2-7, with 7 bases aligning to TRBD1. CDR1 LGHNA and CDR2 YSLEER come from the germline V gene. CDR3 length: 15 amino acids. Trimming removed 1 base from V and 9 bases from J; junction bases left unmatched: 12. In DNA, the CDR3 is TGCGCCAGCAGCCAAGCGAAGACGGGACAGTGGGTGCAGTACTTC. Its translation: CASSQAKTGQWVQYF.

A remark on this clonotype: Germline is not matched at one junction end, which may reflect a read error. The chain combines TRBV11-3 with TRBJ2-1; the D is unclear. CDR1 is SGHNT and CDR2 is YENEEA in the germline V gene. This CDR3 is built from 14 residues. CDR3 DNA sequence: TGTACCAGCAGCTTATCGATTACCCTTCCGGAGCAGTTCTTC. Translated, it gives CTSSLSITLPEQFF.

The gene calls are TRBV12-3 or TRBV12-4 and TRBJ2-5, with 7 bases identical to TRBD2. The junction had 16 bases not matched to a gene; V was cut back by 5 bases and J by 10 bases. The CDR3 loop spans 15 amino acids. CDR3 sequence reads: CASSLDGGSGEGQYF. CDR3 sequence (DNA): TGTGCCAGCAGTCTCGACGGCGGGAGTGGGGAGGGCCAGTACTTC.

Points on this clonotype: Relative to the germline gene, one junction end is altered; a read error may explain this. The chain is built from TRBV6-5 and TRBJ1-1; D remains ambiguous. CDR3 length: 16 amino acids. The germline V gene has CDR1 MNHEY and CDR2 SVGAGI. As DNA, the CDR3 is TGTGTCAGCAGTTTTACTCACGTGTCGACAAAGACAGAAGCTTTCTTT. Its protein is CVSSFTHVSTKTEAFF.

This clonotype appeared many times. The chain carries TRBV5-4 and TRBJ2-2; D perhaps matches TRBD2 (5 bases). Trimming stripped 3 bases from V and 1 base from J, with 13 bases between. The CDR3 runs to 16 residues. CDR1 is SGHNT and CDR2 is YYREEE in the germline V gene (reference sequence). CDR3 in DNA: TGTGCCAGCAGCTCCGGCGGGCAGCGGAACACCGGGGAGCTGTTTTTT. Its translation is CASSSGGQRNTGELFF.

The chain has TRBV11-2 and TRBJ1-1; no definite D call. The CDR3 is made up of 15 amino acids. The germline V gene encodes CDR1 SGHAT and CDR2 FQNNGV. V lost 1 base, J lost 5 bases, and 14 bases lay in between. This CDR3 reads CASSLGPSRVTEAFF. CDR3 bases: TGTGCCAGCAGCTTAGGTCCCTCAAGGGTAACTGAAGCTTTCTTT. Based on the CDR3 plus reference TRBV11-2 and TRBJ1-1, the full variable domain is EAGVAQSPRYKIIEKRQSVAFWCNPISGHATLYWYQQILGQGPKLLIQFQNNGVVDDSQLPKDRFSAERLKGVDSTLKIQPAKLEDSAVYLCASSLGPSRVTEAFFGQGTRLTVV.

V and J are TRBV11-2 and TRBJ1-1, with no clear D. The CDR3 contains 13 residues. The germline CDR1 and CDR2 sequences are SGHAT and FQNNGV. The CDR3 DNA sequence: TGTGGCGGCAGCTTAGCCAGCAACACTGAAGCTTTCTTT. The encoded protein is CGGSLASNTEAFF.

On this clonotype: Here the CDR3 omits its conserved ending phenylalanine or tryptophan, so a read error is the likely source. This chain's CDR3 is CSAFSSPDHYNSPLHV. The DNA of the CDR3 is TGCAGTGCTTTCTCAAGCCCTGACCACTATAATTCACCCCTCCACGTT. The chain couples TRBV20-1 to TRBJ1-6, with D unclear. CDR1 DFQATT and CDR2 SNEGSKA come from the germline V gene (reference sequence). The CDR3 extends over 16 amino acids. V was shortened by 5 bases and J by 3 bases, with 17 bases between the two germline ends.

This clonotype occurred many times. CDR3: CASSDRDRVNIQYF. The CDR3 region has the DNA TGTGCCAGCAGTGACCGGGACAGGGTCAACATTCAGTACTTC. The chain combines TRBV28 with TRBJ2-4; the match to TRBD1 covers 9 bases. The CDR3 is made up of 14 amino acids. Unmatched junction bases numbered 6, after V lost 5 bases and J lost 7 bases. The germline V gene encodes CDR1 MDHEN and CDR2 SYDVKM. Complete variable domain (other parts from reference TRBV28 and TRBJ2-4): DVKVTQSSRYLVKRTGEKVFLECVQDMDHENMFWYRQDPGLGLRLIYFSYDVKMKEKGDIPEGYSVSREKKERFSLILESASTNQTSMYLCASSDRDRVNIQYFGAGTRLSVL.

This clonotype was recorded many times. This chain uses TRBV11-2 with TRBJ2-3; TRBD2 matches 8 bases. J lost 6 bases, V lost 3 bases, and 2 bases had no gene match. Germline V lookup: CDR1 SGHAT, CDR2 FQNNGV. There are 13 residues in the CDR3. The DNA of the CDR3 is TGTGCCAGCAGCTTCGTAGCGGGGGATACGCAGTATTTT. This codes for CASSFVAGDTQYF. Full variable domain (outside the CDR3, taken from reference TRBV11-2 and TRBJ2-3): EAGVAQSPRYKIIEKRQSVAFWCNPISGHATLYWYQQILGQGPKLLIQFQNNGVVDDSQLPKDRFSAERLKGVDSTLKIQPAKLEDSAVYLCASSFVAGDTQYFGPGTRLTVL.

This clonotype appeared a few times. It may be a read error: a sequence one base away is much more abundant. J is TRBJ2-1 and V is TRBV28, with 7 bases lining up with TRBD1. CDR1 MDHEN and CDR2 SYDVKM come from the germline V gene. Trimming removed 3 bases from V and 8 bases from J; junction bases left unmatched: 10. The CDR3 covers 15 residues. The DNA for the CDR3 is TGTGCCAGCAGTTTCCCGAGACAGGGTTTACATGAGCAGTTCTTC. This translates into CASSFPRQGLHEQFF.

In this sample, this clonotype turned up a few times. V and J are TRBV7-2 and TRBJ2-3; D is perhaps TRBD2 (6 bases). There are 13 residues in the CDR3. CDR1 and CDR2 (germline): SGHTA, FQGNSA. Between the trimmed V and J ends, which lost 7 bases and 12 bases, there was a span of 20 bases. The CDR3: CASIGAGMGTQYF. The CDR3 DNA reads TGTGCCAGCATCGGGGCGGGAATGGGTACACAGTATTTT.

Worth noting for this clonotype: Since a much larger clone is just one base distant, this may be a read error. The chain employs TRBV7-8 and TRBJ1-4; TRBD1 matches 8 bases. The CDR3 is made up of 13 amino acids. From germline, CDR1 is SGHVS and CDR2 FQNEAQ. Here the CDR3 DNA reads TGTGCCAGCAGCACAGACAGGGGCGAAAAAGTGTTTTTT. It specifies CASSTDRGEKVFF. Full variable domain (remainder filled in from reference TRBV7-8 and TRBJ1-4): GAGVSQSPRYKVAKRGQDVALRCDPISGHVSLFWYQQALGQGPEFLTYFQNEAQLDKSGLPSDRFFAERPEGSVSTLKIQRTQQEDSAVYLCASSTDRGEKVFFGSGTQLSVL.

This clonotype came up once. The V and J genes are TRBV6-2 or TRBV6-3 and TRBJ1-5; D unresolved. Gene TRBJ2-3 matches the end of the DNA better, so the J call may be wrong. The CDR3 sequence is 15 residues long. Germline assignment: CDR1 MNHEY and CDR2 SVGEGT. As DNA, the CDR3 is TGTGCCAGCAGTTCCCTTGCGAGGAGCTATCAGCCCCAGTATTTT. Amino acids: CASSSLARSYQPQYF.

On this clonotype: The CDR3 does not end in the conserved phenylalanine or tryptophan, so this is likely a read error. The chain links TRBV6-2 or TRBV6-3 to TRBJ1-5, with TRBD1 as a possible D gene (5 bases). The germline V gene encodes CDR1 MNHEY and CDR2 SVGEGT. The V end lost 2 bases, the J end lost 0 bases, and 14 bases lay between the germline ends. This CDR3 has 17 residues. The CDR3 DNA sequence: TGTGCCAGCAGTTACACGCGGGACGCCTCTAGCAATCAGCCCCAGCATTCT. This sequence encodes CASSYTRDASSNQPQHS.